This T cell receptor beta chain was captured by sequencing in a study of siplizumab effects on memory and regulatory T cells. Sequenced by immunoSEQ multiplex PCR; TCRdb stores in-frame clones only, minus some. The sample has roughly 100,000 clones, roughly 91% seen once. Trimming pared 0 bases from V and 8 bases from J, leaving 10 bases between. Germline V gives CDR1 SGHNT, CDR2 YENEEA. The CDR3 runs to 13 residues. This TCR was sampled from a human donor in good health. The V call is TRBV11-3, the J call TRBJ1-2, with D possibly TRBD1 on 6 matching bases. Sample: CD4+ T cells sorted from blood. The chain's CDR3 is CASSLDGGQGYTF. The CDR3 region has the DNA TGTGCCAGCAGCTTAGACGGGGGGCAAGGCTACACCTTC. Supplemented by reference TRBV11-3 and TRBJ1-2, the full variable domain reads EAGVVQSPRYKIIEKKQPVAFWCNPISGHNTLYWYLQNLGQGPELLIRYENEEAVDDSQLPKDRFSAERLKGVDSTLKIQPAELGDSAVYLCASSLDGGQGYTFGSGTRLTVV.